This T cell receptor (beta chain) was recorded in a study of blood T cell repertoires in COVID-19. Profiled with immunoSEQ multiplex PCR; TCRdb holds only in-frame clones, not every one. The sample carries roughly 160,000 clones, about four fifths recorded once. The germline CDR1 and CDR2 sequences are SGHTA and FQGNSA. After removal of 1 base from V and 9 bases from J, the junction contained 8 bases not matched to a gene. This CDR3 has 15 amino acids. This clonotype originated in a woman aged 80 or older with acute or convalescent COVID-19. This chain links TRBV7-2 with TRBJ1-2; 10 bases line up with TRBD1. Material: peripheral blood. The CDR3: CASSLEGQGIGSYTF. The CDR3 DNA follows: TGTGCCAGCAGCTTAGAGGGACAGGGGATCGGAAGCTACACCTTC.